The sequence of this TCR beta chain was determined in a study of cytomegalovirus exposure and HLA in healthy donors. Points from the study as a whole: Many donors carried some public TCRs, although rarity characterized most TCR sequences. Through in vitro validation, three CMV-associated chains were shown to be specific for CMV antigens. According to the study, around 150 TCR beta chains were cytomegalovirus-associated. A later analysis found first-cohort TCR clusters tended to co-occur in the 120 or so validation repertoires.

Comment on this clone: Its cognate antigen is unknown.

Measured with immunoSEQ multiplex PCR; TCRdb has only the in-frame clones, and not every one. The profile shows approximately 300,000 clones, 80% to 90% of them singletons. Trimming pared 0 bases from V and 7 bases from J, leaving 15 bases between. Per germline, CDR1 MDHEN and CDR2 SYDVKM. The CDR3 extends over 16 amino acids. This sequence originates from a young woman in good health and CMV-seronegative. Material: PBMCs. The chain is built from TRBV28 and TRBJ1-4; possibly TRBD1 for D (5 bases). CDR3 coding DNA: TGTGCCAGCAGTTTATGGGGACTGGGCCAGTCTGAAAAACTGTTTTTT. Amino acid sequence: CASSLWGLGQSEKLFF.